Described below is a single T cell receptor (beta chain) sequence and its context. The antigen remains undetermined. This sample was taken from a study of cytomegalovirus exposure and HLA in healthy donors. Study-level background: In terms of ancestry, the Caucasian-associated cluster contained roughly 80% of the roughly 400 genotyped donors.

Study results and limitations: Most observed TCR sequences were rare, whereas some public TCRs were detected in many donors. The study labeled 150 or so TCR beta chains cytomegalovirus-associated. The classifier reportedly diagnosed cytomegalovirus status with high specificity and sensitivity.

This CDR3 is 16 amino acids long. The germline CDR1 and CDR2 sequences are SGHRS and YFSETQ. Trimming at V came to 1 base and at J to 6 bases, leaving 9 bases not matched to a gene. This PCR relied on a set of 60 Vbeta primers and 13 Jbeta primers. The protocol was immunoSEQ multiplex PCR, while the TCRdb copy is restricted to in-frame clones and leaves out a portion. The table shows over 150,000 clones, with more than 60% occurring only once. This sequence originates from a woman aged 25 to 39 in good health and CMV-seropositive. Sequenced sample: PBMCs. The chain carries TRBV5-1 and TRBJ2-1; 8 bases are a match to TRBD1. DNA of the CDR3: TGCGCCAGCAGCTTGAGGACAGGGAGGCAAAGCAATGAGCAGTTCTTC. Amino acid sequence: CASSLRTGRQSNEQFF. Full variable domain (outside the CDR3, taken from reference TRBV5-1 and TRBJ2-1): KAGVTQTPRYLIKTRGQQVTLSCSPISGHRSVSWYQQTPGQGLQFLFEYFSETQRNKGNFPGRFSGRQFSNSRSEMNVSTLELGDSALYLCASSLRTGRQSNEQFFGPGTRLTVL.